This entry lists 17 T cell receptor beta chains sequenced from one sample in a study of blood T cell repertoires in COVID-19. Here immunoSEQ multiplex PCR was the method, and the copy in TCRdb shows in-frame clones only, minus some. The profile shows 150,000 or so clones, approximately 85% of them singletons. Material: peripheral blood. Receptors originate from a man between 60 and 75 years old who had recovered from COVID-19.

In its sample, this clone was seen a few times. The genes are TRBV5-4 and TRBJ1-1; no firm D call. The CDR3 sequence is 15 residues long. Germline CDR1 and CDR2: SGHNT and YYREEE (reference sequence). The germline V and J ends were trimmed by 3 bases and 5 bases, with 17 bases remaining between them. In DNA form, the CDR3 reads TGTGCCAGCAGCTCCCTGGTGGCGGGAGGAACTGAAGCTTTCTTT. This sequence encodes CASSSLVAGGTEAFF. Using reference TRBV5-4 and TRBJ1-1 for the parts outside the CDR3, the full variable domain is ETGVTQSPTHLIKTRGQQVTLRCSSQSGHNTVSWYQQALGQGPQFIFQYYREEENGRGNFPPRFSGLQFPNYSSELNVNALELDDSALYLCASSSLVAGGTEAFFGQGTRLTVV.

This chain links TRBV7-8 with TRBJ1-1, with TRBD1 matching over 7 bases. Unmatched junction bases numbered 6, after V lost 5 bases and J lost 0 bases. The CDR3 totals 15 residues. CDR1 is SGHVS and CDR2 is FQNEAQ in the germline V gene. The CDR3 sequence: CASSAQQGMNTEAFF. The DNA of the CDR3 is TGTGCCAGCAGCGCCCAACAGGGGATGAACACTGAAGCTTTCTTT.

This rearrangement joins TRBV7-3 to TRBJ2-2; D not certain. Germline V gene data show CDR1 as SGHTA and CDR2 as FQGTGA. V lost 4 bases, J lost 4 bases, and 10 bases lay in between. The CDR3 extends over 14 amino acids. DNA for the CDR3: TGTGCCAGCAGCTCAGGTGCAGGCACCGGGGAGCTGTTTTTT. Its protein product is CASSSGAGTGELFF.

The V gene is TRBV5-4, the J gene TRBJ2-2; 10 bases are shared with TRBD2. CDR1 is SGHNT and CDR2 is YYREEE in the germline V gene (reference sequence). The CDR3 is 15 amino acids. The ends lost 3 bases at V and 6 bases at J; junction bases unmatched: 5. CDR3 sequence reads: CASSSGLAEAGELFF. In DNA form, the CDR3 reads TGTGCCAGCAGCTCCGGACTAGCGGAGGCCGGGGAGCTGTTTTTT.

This clone occurred many times. The chain has TRBV3-1 (or the pseudogene TRBV3-2) and TRBJ1-3, with 7 bases identical to TRBD1. V trimming: 0 bases; J trimming: 3 bases; junction bases outside the gene matches: 8. This CDR3 comprises 17 residues. The germline V gene has CDR1 LGHDT and CDR2 YNNKEL (reference sequence). In DNA form, the CDR3 reads TGTGCCAGCAGCCAAGAATCGAAGGGGGCGCATGGAAACACCATATATTTT. Translation gives CASSQESKGAHGNTIYF.

This clone has only one observation. Here the CDR3 reads CASSQRSLLGRTSTQYF. The DNA of the CDR3 is TGTGCCAGCAGCCAAAGATCTTTACTGGGGAGGACAAGTACGCAGTATTTT. The chain has TRBV3-1 (or the pseudogene TRBV3-2) and TRBJ2-3, with D perhaps matching TRBD2 (6 bases). Trimming removed 2 bases from V and 8 bases from J, with 23 bases in between. Per germline, CDR1 LGHDT and CDR2 YNNKEL (reference sequence). This CDR3 is 17 amino acids long.

This chain links TRBV4-3 with TRBJ2-1; TRBD2 aligns across 9 bases. The CDR3 is 18 residues long. From germline, CDR1 is LGHNA and CDR2 YSLEER. V lost 1 base to trimming and J lost 7 bases; unmatched junction nucleotides: 14. The CDR3 DNA is TGCGCCAGCAGCCAAGCCTCTGACCGGCGGGGGGGGCCTAATGAGCAGTTCTTC. As protein: CASSQASDRRGGPNEQFF.

This chain joins TRBV9 and TRBJ1-1; a possible D gene is TRBD1 (5 bases). Germline V CDR1 and CDR2: SGDLS, YYNGEE. Trimming removed 2 bases at V and 1 base at J, with 9 bases between. The CDR3 is 14 amino acids. CDR3 DNA sequence: TGTGCCAGCAGCGTCCAAACAGGGAACACTGAAGCTTTCTTT. Protein product: CASSVQTGNTEAFF.

The V gene is TRBV5-1, the J gene TRBJ2-1; tentative D call: TRBD1 (5 bases). In germline, CDR1 is SGHRS, CDR2 YFSETQ. V shed 3 bases and J shed 0 bases, with 19 bases lying between them. CDR3 size: 18 residues. The CDR3 loop reads CASSYVPVDTSSYNEQFF. The CDR3 coding sequence is TGCGCCAGCAGCTACGTACCGGTGGACACGAGCTCCTACAATGAGCAGTTCTTC.

The V and J genes are TRBV7-2 and TRBJ2-7, with D maybe TRBD2 (5 bases). Trimming shortened V by 5 bases and J by 2 bases, and 13 bases separated the two germline ends. Per the germline V gene, CDR1 is SGHTA and CDR2 is FQGNSA. The CDR3 has 14 residues. CDR3 sequence: CASSPLRATYEQYF. CDR3 DNA sequence: TGTGCCAGCAGCCCGCTGAGGGCTACCTACGAGCAGTACTTC.

This clone was seen just once. This chain joins TRBV10-3 and TRBJ2-7, with D perhaps TRBD2 (7 bases). The CDR3 totals 14 residues. The V gene lost 6 bases and the J gene lost 4 bases, with 16 bases spanning the gap. Germline V gene lookup returns CDR1 ENHRY and CDR2 SYGVKD. CDR3 sequence reads: CAIRGRGGEYEQYF. CDR3 nucleotide sequence: TGTGCCATCAGGGGGCGAGGGGGGGAGTACGAGCAGTACTTC.

The chain joins TRBV30 to TRBJ1-3; possibly TRBD1 for D (5 bases). CDR3 length: 11 residues. Germline CDR1 GTSNPN, CDR2 SVGIG (reference sequence). The V gene lost 0 bases and the J gene lost 10 bases, with 7 bases spanning the gap. CDR3 amino acids: CAWSVGGTIYF. The DNA for the CDR3 is TGTGCCTGGAGTGTCGGGGGGACCATATATTTT.

CDR3 DNA: TGTGCCAGCAGCCCGTCCGGGGTTGGGTTTGTCCCCTATGGCTACACCTTC. The encoded protein is CASSPSGVGFVPYGYTF. The chain has TRBV7-2 and TRBJ1-2; no clear D. V was cut by 5 bases and J by 4 bases, with 23 bases left in between. The germline V gene has CDR1 SGHTA and CDR2 FQGNSA. The CDR3 spans 17 residues.

This clone was seen only once. V and J are TRBV5-1 and TRBJ2-7; D may be TRBD2 (7 bases). Germline CDR1 is SGHRS and CDR2 is YFSETQ. Trimming removed 0 bases at V and 0 bases at J, with 22 bases between. The CDR3 loop spans 19 amino acids. CDR3: CASSLGGGRARPSSYEQYF. In DNA, the CDR3 is TGCGCCAGCAGCTTGGGCGGGGGCAGGGCGAGACCCAGCTCCTACGAGCAGTACTTC. The variable domain in full, completed from reference TRBV5-1 and TRBJ2-7, reads KAGVTQTPRYLIKTRGQQVTLSCSPISGHRSVSWYQQTPGQGLQFLFEYFSETQRNKGNFPGRFSGRQFSNSRSEMNVSTLELGDSALYLCASSLGGGRARPSSYEQYFGPGTRLTVT.

The CDR3 here is CASSPSGGLPDTQYF. The CDR3 DNA reads TGCGCCAGCAGCCCCTCCGGGGGGCTCCCAGATACGCAGTATTTT. The rearrangement links TRBV4-1 to TRBJ2-3; possible D gene TRBD2, 7 bases. Trimming cost V 4 bases and J 4 bases, with 15 bases left between them. This CDR3 is 15 amino acids long. Germline V gives CDR1 MGHRA, CDR2 YSYEKL.

V is TRBV7-9 and J is TRBJ2-4; D call uncertain. CDR1 SEHNR and CDR2 FQNEAQ come from the germline V gene (reference sequence). Trimming took 1 base from V and 3 from J, leaving 10 bases between them. CDR3 length: 15 amino acids. The CDR3 here is CASSLGVASKNIQYF. The CDR3 coding sequence is TGTGCCAGCAGCTTAGGGGTCGCTAGCAAAAACATTCAGTACTTC. Together with reference TRBV7-9 and TRBJ2-4, the CDR3 gives the full variable domain: DTGVSQNPRHKITKRGQNVTFRCDPISEHNRLYWYRQTLGQGPEFLTYFQNEAQLEKSRLLSDRFSAERPKGSFSTLEIQRTEQGDSAMYLCASSLGVASKNIQYFGAGTRLSVL.

The chain combines TRBV4-1 with TRBJ2-1; the match to TRBD2 covers 13 bases. CDR1 and CDR2 from the germline V gene are MGHRA and YSYEKL. This CDR3 spans 16 amino acids. V shed 4 bases and J 6 bases; nucleotides not matched to a gene: 6. CDR3 region: CASSRLTSGGTNEQFF. In DNA form, the CDR3 reads TGCGCCAGCAGCCGCTTGACTAGCGGGGGGACCAATGAGCAGTTCTTC.